This T cell receptor beta chain was observed in a study of cytomegalovirus exposure and HLA in healthy donors. Study findings and constraints: TCR beta V segments were, for the most part, productive about 87% or about 30% of the time in an earlier analysis. Equally common other TCR beta chains were less clonally expanded than HLA-associated ones, a later analysis found. CMV antigen specificity was confirmed in vitro for a few CMV-associated chains.

Primers for the PCR totalled 60 Vbeta and 13 Jbeta. Produced via immunoSEQ multiplex PCR; TCRdb's table is partial and in-frame only. The sample yields approximately 160,000 clones, 82% seen once. Notes on this clone: Its antigen is undetermined.

The V segment lost 4 bases and the J segment 0 bases; nucleotides outside the gene matches: 5. In germline, CDR1 is SEHNR, CDR2 FQNEAQ (reference sequence). CDR3 size: 16 residues. The sequence was collected from a girl aged 2-10 years in good health and CMV-seropositive. The chain is built from TRBV7-9 and TRBJ2-7; 11 bases map to TRBD1. Specimen: PBMCs. This chain's CDR3 is CASSSPGTGGSYEQYF. The CDR3 nucleotides read TGTGCCAGCAGCTCACCTGGGACAGGGGGCTCCTACGAGCAGTACTTC.